The clone carrying this TCR beta chain appeared many times. Its specificity is not known. Unique molecular identifiers were built into the TCRbeta library. Each CDR3 protein gets one entry after TCRdb re-called the PCR reads with MiXCR. The table lists hundreds of thousands of distinct CDR3 sequences, about 9.5% of them singletons, with around 7.5% in the top ten. The sample is drawn from a study of T-cell reconstitution after alpha-beta-depleted transplantation in children. Findings and limits, study-wide: Reportedly, only several hundred clones from non-depleted graft cells drove alpha-beta T-cell counts at about two months.

Per the germline V gene, CDR1 is MNHEY and CDR2 is SVGAGI. V shed 3 bases and J shed 7 bases, with 13 bases lying between them. The CDR3 totals 14 residues. Sequenced here: PBMCs, sampled before TCRalphabeta/CD19-depleted stem cell transplant. The source of this sequence is a boy less than two years old with acute myeloid leukemia, due to receive a stem cell transplant. V and J are TRBV6-5 and TRBJ1-5; D gene uncertain. The CDR3 DNA is TGTGCCAGCAGTTATTCGGCGGCAATGCAGCCCCAGCATTTT. It translates to CASSYSAAMQPQHF.